Listed below are T cell receptor beta chains from one sample, sequenced in a study of CD8+ T cells in alopecia areata. Only in-frame clones appear in the TCRdb table, and some are missing; sequencing was by immunoSEQ multiplex PCR. Among about 180,000 clones listed, roughly 60% were seen once. The input for sequencing was CD4+ T cells sorted from blood, taken at week 0. These receptors were collected from a human donor with alopecia areata. The CDR3 runs from the conserved cysteine through the conserved F or W. D genes are given only for firm matches. Rows may omit the clone size; those that give it use once, few, many or a size class.

clone_size: NA
j_call: TRBJ2-4
v_call: TRBV15
d_call: NA
cdr3_nt: TGTGCCACCAAAGTGAACGAGGTGGGAGGAAACATTCAGTACTTC
cdr3_aa: CATKVNEVGGNIQYF

clone_size: NA
j_call: TRBJ2-2
v_call: TRBV5-1
d_call: TRBD1
cdr3_nt: TGCGCCAGCAGCGGGACAGGCACTTACACCGGGGAGCTGTTTTTT
cdr3_aa: CASSGTGTYTGELFF

clone_size: NA
j_call: TRBJ2-7
v_call: TRBV7-2
d_call: NA
cdr3_nt: TGTGCCAGCAGCTTGACAGCCTACGAGCAGTACTTC
cdr3_aa: CASSLTAYEQYF

clone_size: NA
j_call: TRBJ2-7
v_call: TRBV9
d_call: NA
cdr3_nt: TGTGCCAGCAGCGTAGACGGGCTGCCCTACGAGCAGTACTTC
cdr3_aa: CASSVDGLPYEQYF

clone_size: NA
j_call: TRBJ2-1
v_call: TRBV10-2
d_call: NA
cdr3_nt: TGCGCCAGCAGGCAGGCCTTCGGGGATGAGCAGTTCTTC
cdr3_aa: CASRQAFGDEQFF

clone_size: NA
j_call: TRBJ2-2
v_call: TRBV29-1
d_call: TRBD2
cdr3_nt: TGCAGCGTCCGTAGCGGGCCGACGAACACCGGGGAGCTGTTTTTT
cdr3_aa: CSVRSGPTNTGELFF

clone_size: NA
j_call: TRBJ2-5
v_call: TRBV20-1
d_call: NA
cdr3_nt: TGCAGTGCTAGCGAGACCCAGTACTTC
cdr3_aa: CSASETQYF

clone_size: NA
j_call: TRBJ1-1
v_call: TRBV6-5
d_call: NA
cdr3_nt: TGTGCCAGCAGTTACGGTGACAGGTTCATGAACACTGAAGCTTTCTTT
cdr3_aa: CASSYGDRFMNTEAFF

clone_size: NA
j_call: TRBJ2-5
v_call: TRBV29-1
d_call: TRBD1
cdr3_nt: TGCAGCGTTGAAGGGGACAGCTACCAAGAGACCCAGTACTTC
cdr3_aa: CSVEGDSYQETQYF

clone_size: NA
j_call: TRBJ1-4
v_call: TRBV29-1
d_call: NA
cdr3_nt: TGCAGCGTTGACAGGGACGAAAAACTGTTTTTT
cdr3_aa: CSVDRDEKLFF

clone_size: NA
j_call: TRBJ1-1
v_call: TRBV10-3
d_call: NA
cdr3_nt: TGTGCCATCAGTGAGCCCCGCGGGGGGGCAGGGAACACTGAAGCTTTCTTT
cdr3_aa: CAISEPRGGAGNTEAFF

clone_size: NA
j_call: TRBJ1-3
v_call: TRBV29-1
d_call: TRBD1
cdr3_nt: TGCAGCGTCCGAACAGGGGGCACCATATATTTT
cdr3_aa: CSVRTGGTIYF

clone_size: many
j_call: TRBJ1-3
v_call: TRBV4-3
d_call: NA
cdr3_nt: TGCGCCAGCAGCCAAAACCTACCCGGCAGCTCTGGAAACACCATATATTTT
cdr3_aa: CASSQNLPGSSGNTIYF

clone_size: NA
j_call: TRBJ2-1
v_call: TRBV5-1
d_call: TRBD2
cdr3_nt: TGCGCCAGCAGCTTAAGCGGGGCTCAGTTCTTC
cdr3_aa: CASSLSGAQFF

clone_size: NA
j_call: TRBJ1-5
v_call: TRBV12-5
d_call: NA
cdr3_nt: TGTGCTAGTGGACCAACAGGGATAAGAATGCAGCCCCAGCATTTT
cdr3_aa: CASGPTGIRMQPQHF

clone_size: NA
j_call: TRBJ1-1
v_call: TRBV29-1
d_call: NA
cdr3_nt: TGCAGCGTACACATGAACACTGAAGCTTTCTTT
cdr3_aa: CSVHMNTEAFF

clone_size: NA
j_call: TRBJ1-2
v_call: TRBV11-1
d_call: TRBD1
cdr3_nt: TGTGCCAGCAGCCCAGACAGGGATAACTATGGCTACACCTTC
cdr3_aa: CASSPDRDNYGYTF

clone_size: NA
j_call: TRBJ2-7
v_call: TRBV5-1
d_call: NA
cdr3_nt: TGCGCCAGCAGCTTTCAAGTAGCCGACGAGCAGTACTTC
cdr3_aa: CASSFQVADEQYF

clone_size: NA
j_call: TRBJ2-7
v_call: TRBV18
d_call: TRBD1
cdr3_nt: TGTGCCAGCTCACCACGGCAGGGACAGGCCTCCTACGAGCAGTACTTC
cdr3_aa: CASSPRQGQASYEQYF

clone_size: few
j_call: TRBJ1-2
v_call: TRBV19
d_call: NA
cdr3_nt: TGTGCCAGTAGTCCCCAAGTTACACAGGGACTGACTATAGGCTACACCTTC
cdr3_aa: CASSPQVTQGLTIGYTF

clone_size: NA
j_call: TRBJ2-3
v_call: TRBV30
d_call: TRBD1
cdr3_nt: TGTGCCTGGAACAGGGGTCGCACAGATACGCAGTATTTT
cdr3_aa: CAWNRGRTDTQYF

clone_size: NA
j_call: TRBJ2-6
v_call: TRBV6-5
d_call: NA
cdr3_nt: TGTGCCAGCCTGACAGCCTCTGGGGCCAACGTCCTGACTTTC
cdr3_aa: CASLTASGANVLTF

clone_size: NA
j_call: TRBJ2-1
v_call: TRBV29-1
d_call: NA
cdr3_nt: TGCAGCGTTGAAGGCGGGTATGAGCAGTTCTTC
cdr3_aa: CSVEGGYEQFF

clone_size: few
j_call: TRBJ1-2
v_call: TRBV29-1
d_call: NA
cdr3_nt: TGCAGCGTTGACGAGACAGGATTCTATGGCTACACCTTC
cdr3_aa: CSVDETGFYGYTF

clone_size: once
j_call: TRBJ2-5
v_call: TRBV5-1
d_call: NA
cdr3_nt: TGCGCCAGCAGCACTAGAGGCGAGCGTGTAGAGACCAAGTACTTC
cdr3_aa: CASSTRGERVETKYF

clone_size: NA
j_call: TRBJ2-3
v_call: TRBV2
d_call: NA
cdr3_nt: TGTGCCAGCAAGGCGGAGATGCGCACAGATACGCAGTATTTT
cdr3_aa: CASKAEMRTDTQYF

clone_size: NA
j_call: TRBJ2-2
v_call: TRBV6-5
d_call: NA
cdr3_nt: TGTGCCAGCTGGTTAGGCTTGGCCGGGGAGCTGTTTTTT
cdr3_aa: CASWLGLAGELFF

clone_size: NA
j_call: TRBJ1-1
v_call: TRBV4-3
d_call: NA
cdr3_nt: TGCGCCAGCAGCCATAGAATTAACACTGAAGCTTTCTTT
cdr3_aa: CASSHRINTEAFF

clone_size: NA
j_call: TRBJ2-1
v_call: TRBV7-3
d_call: NA
cdr3_nt: TGTGCCAGCAGCGGACAGACTAGTGGAGGGGTGCAGTTCTTC
cdr3_aa: CASSGQTSGGVQFF

clone_size: NA
j_call: TRBJ1-5
v_call: TRBV6-6
d_call: NA
cdr3_nt: TGTGCCAGCAGCCCCGGGACGGCATATCAGCCCCAGCATTTT
cdr3_aa: CASSPGTAYQPQHF

clone_size: NA
j_call: TRBJ2-3
v_call: TRBV7-2
d_call: NA
cdr3_nt: TGTGCCAGCAGCTTAACACCAAGCACAGATACGCAGTATTTT
cdr3_aa: CASSLTPSTDTQYF

clone_size: NA
j_call: TRBJ1-2
v_call: TRBV29-1
d_call: NA
cdr3_nt: TGCAGCGTTGAGAAAATGCGTGGCTACACCTTC
cdr3_aa: CSVEKMRGYTF

clone_size: NA
j_call: TRBJ2-4
v_call: TRBV5-6
d_call: NA
cdr3_nt: TGTGCCAGCAGCTTTAATCAGGGGCAGGGCAAAAACATTCAGTACTTC
cdr3_aa: CASSFNQGQGKNIQYF

clone_size: NA
j_call: TRBJ2-3
v_call: TRBV4-3
d_call: NA
cdr3_nt: TGCGCCAGCAGCCAAGAAGGTCTCGGTACAGATACGCAGTATTTT
cdr3_aa: CASSQEGLGTDTQYF